This record covers a single TCR beta chain. Its antigen remains unknown. Germline V gene data show CDR1 as LGHNA and CDR2 as YNFKEQ. Trimming took off 2 bases at V and 0 bases at J, with 11 bases between the two ends. The CDR3 runs 16 residues. This record belongs to a study of CD4 T cell repertoires in COVID-19. Study-level background: After nine to eleven days of IL-2 expansion, CFSE-low cells were relabeled and restimulated with other coronavirus spikes. General study points: Between about 7 and 28% of SARS-CoV-2 clonotypes also appeared in SARS-CoV and/or HKU1 spike cultures. Two or all three memory subsets shared several highly expanded SARS-CoV-2-reactive clonotypes.

These memory T cells were uncultured and sequenced directly after ex vivo isolation. Some clones are missing from TCRdb's copy, which holds only in-frame ones; the method was immunoSEQ multiplex PCR. The data show about 25,000 clones, about 93% seen once. The chain has TRBV4-2 and TRBJ1-5, with D possibly matching TRBD1 (6 bases). The TCR was taken from a human donor who had COVID-19. The specimen comprised circulating follicular helper CD4+ T cells (cTfh) from blood, sampled before the COVID-19 pandemic. The CDR3 protein is CASSQSGDNSNQPQHF. CDR3 DNA: TGTGCCAGCAGCCAATCAGGGGATAATAGCAATCAGCCCCAGCATTTT.